The 17 T cell receptor beta chains below all came from one sample that was sequenced in a study of OX40 agonist ivuxolimab in advanced cancers. Assay used: immunoSEQ multiplex PCR; TCRdb lists only in-frame clones, some missing. The data hold 71,000 or so clones, with around 87% observed a single time. The sequences come from CD4+ or CD8+ T cells sorted from blood, collected in a trial of the OX40 agonist ivuxolimab. The receptors stem from an adult with an advanced solid tumor such as melanoma, head and neck, liver or kidney cancer.

The chain combines TRBV28 with TRBJ2-3; 9 bases map to TRBD2. Germline lookup yields CDR1 MDHEN and CDR2 SYDVKM. Trimming removed 5 bases from V and 7 bases from J; junction bases left unmatched: 13. The CDR3 has 16 residues. The CDR3 region has the DNA TGTGCCAGCAGTCCAACCGGCGCGGGAGGGCCTAATACGCAGTATTTT. Its translation is CASSPTGAGGPNTQYF.

The gene calls are TRBV28 and TRBJ2-1; TRBD1 matches at 9 bases. CDR1 is MDHEN and CDR2 is SYDVKM in the germline V gene. Germline trimming cut 5 bases from V and 9 bases from J; bases unmatched to any gene: 11. CDR3 size: 15 residues. CDR3 bases: TGTGCCAGCAGTCCTGCGGACAGGGGTTTCGGTGAGCAGTTCTTC. Its translation: CASSPADRGFGEQFF. Full variable domain (outside the CDR3, taken from reference TRBV28 and TRBJ2-1): DVKVTQSSRYLVKRTGEKVFLECVQDMDHENMFWYRQDPGLGLRLIYFSYDVKMKEKGDIPEGYSVSREKKERFSLILESASTNQTSMYLCASSPADRGFGEQFFGPGTRLTVL.

For the CDR3, the DNA is TGTGCCAGCAGAAGCACGGGACGGAACTATGGCTACACCTTC. This encodes CASRSTGRNYGYTF. This sequence joins TRBV6-6 and TRBJ1-2, with D possibly TRBD1 on 5 matching bases. Germline CDR1 and CDR2: MNHNY and SVGAGI (reference sequence). The CDR3 totals 14 residues. V gave up 6 bases and J gave up 2 bases, with 13 bases separating them.

The V gene is TRBV7-8, the J gene TRBJ2-3; D not certain. Germline values: CDR1 SGHVS, CDR2 FQNEAQ. V lost 7 bases and J 4 bases, leaving 12 bases between the germline ends. The CDR3 sequence is 13 residues long. CDR3 sequence reads: CASTKGPSDTQYF. The CDR3 nucleotides read TGTGCCAGCACCAAAGGCCCTTCAGATACGCAGTATTTT.

The rearrangement joins TRBV29-1 to TRBJ2-1; D gene uncertain. CDR1 is SQVTM and CDR2 is ANQGSEA in the germline V gene. V lost 3 bases and J 0 bases, leaving 9 bases between the germline ends. This CDR3 is built from 14 residues. The CDR3 loop reads CSVDVGYSYNEQFF. CDR3 in DNA: TGCAGCGTTGATGTGGGTTACTCCTACAATGAGCAGTTCTTC.

The chain combines TRBV11-2 with TRBJ1-3; D may be TRBD1 (6 bases). From germline, CDR1 is SGHAT and CDR2 FQNNGV. V lost 5 bases and J 0 bases, leaving 20 bases between the germline ends. The CDR3 extends over 18 amino acids. CDR3 bases: TGTGCCAGCAGCCTGACCACGGGACACAGCGTCTCTGGAAACACCATATATTTT. Its translation is CASSLTTGHSVSGNTIYF. Combining the CDR3 with reference TRBV11-2 and TRBJ1-3 gives the whole variable domain EAGVAQSPRYKIIEKRQSVAFWCNPISGHATLYWYQQILGQGPKLLIQFQNNGVVDDSQLPKDRFSAERLKGVDSTLKIQPAKLEDSAVYLCASSLTTGHSVSGNTIYFGEGSWLTVV.

This chain connects TRBV5-5 to TRBJ1-4, with TRBD1 identical over 8 bases. V was clipped by 0 bases and J by 8 bases; unmatched bases: 6. Germline CDR1 and CDR2: SGHKS and YYEKEE (reference sequence). The CDR3 totals 15 residues. The CDR3 loop reads CASSLGTGRREKLFF. The CDR3 DNA reads TGTGCCAGCAGCTTGGGGACAGGGAGGAGGGAAAAACTGTTTTTT.

The J gene is TRBJ1-4, the V gene TRBV4-3; maybe TRBD1 (6 bases). V was cut by 4 bases and J by 2 bases, with 17 bases left in between. CDR3 length: 17 amino acids. The germline CDR1 and CDR2 sequences are LGHNA and YSLEER. This CDR3 is CASSLAPRGGTNEKLFF. The CDR3 DNA reads as TGCGCCAGCAGCCTGGCCCCCAGGGGAGGTACTAATGAAAAACTGTTTTTT.

The chain links TRBV28 to TRBJ1-3; D gene uncertain. This CDR3 comprises 15 residues. The germline CDR1 and CDR2 sequences are MDHEN and SYDVKM. Trimming took 5 bases from V and 2 from J, leaving 13 bases between them. The CDR3 sequence is CASSTRGAAGNTIYF. In DNA form, the CDR3 reads TGTGCCAGCAGTACCCGGGGAGCGGCTGGAAACACCATATATTTT. Combining the CDR3 with reference TRBV28 and TRBJ1-3 gives the whole variable domain DVKVTQSSRYLVKRTGEKVFLECVQDMDHENMFWYRQDPGLGLRLIYFSYDVKMKEKGDIPEGYSVSREKKERFSLILESASTNQTSMYLCASSTRGAAGNTIYFGEGSWLTVV.

The J gene is TRBJ2-5, the V gene TRBV2; 9 bases fit TRBD1. The V segment lost 6 bases and the J segment 4 bases; nucleotides outside the gene matches: 6. Per germline, CDR1 SNHLY and CDR2 FYNNEI. CDR3 length: 14 residues. As DNA, the CDR3 is TGTGCCAGCAGAGGCCTGACAGGGGGAGAGACCCAGTACTTC. As protein: CASRGLTGGETQYF.

The genes are TRBV7-9 and TRBJ2-5, with 9 bases matching TRBD2. The junction had 5 bases not matched to a gene; V was cut back by 3 bases and J by 3 bases. The CDR3 runs 15 residues. Germline V lookup: CDR1 SEHNR, CDR2 FQNEAQ (reference sequence). The CDR3 nucleotides are TGTGCCAGCAGCTTCCCGGGACTAGCAAAAGAGACCCAGTACTTC. Its translation: CASSFPGLAKETQYF.

The chain combines TRBV6-5 with TRBJ1-5; 7 bases are a match to TRBD1. Germline assignment: CDR1 MNHEY and CDR2 SVGAGI. After removal of 6 bases from V and 7 bases from J, the junction contained 6 bases not matched to a gene. The CDR3 runs 13 residues. The CDR3 spells CASRRSGGQPQHF. CDR3 in DNA: TGTGCCAGCAGGAGGTCAGGGGGACAGCCCCAGCATTTT.

The rearrangement links TRBV6-5 to TRBJ1-2; 7 bases match TRBD1. V trimming: 8 bases; J trimming: 4 bases; junction bases outside the gene matches: 10. CDR3 length: 14 amino acids. Germline loops: CDR1 MNHEY, CDR2 SVGAGI. CDR3 residues: CASGPDRNFYGYTF. CDR3 in DNA: TGTGCCAGCGGCCCGGACAGGAACTTCTATGGCTACACCTTC.

The chain is built from TRBV28 and TRBJ2-2; no definite D call. CDR3 length: 14 amino acids. Trimming left V 3 bases short and J 2 bases short, with 7 bases between. CDR1 MDHEN and CDR2 SYDVKM come from the germline V gene. In DNA form, the CDR3 reads TGTGCCAGCAGTTTGAGAGAAAACACCGGGGAGCTGTTTTTT. Protein product: CASSLRENTGELFF.

The chain is built from TRBV30 and TRBJ2-3, with a weak D call TRBD2 (6 bases). The ends were cut back, 1 base at V and 8 bases at J, with 13 bases in the middle. The CDR3 length is 13 residues. CDR1 is GTSNPN, CDR2 SVGIG, per germline (reference sequence). Here the CDR3 DNA reads TGTGCCTGGAGTGGACCCAGGAGGGCTACGCAGTATTTT. The encoded protein is CAWSGPRRATQYF. Full variable domain (remainder filled in from reference TRBV30 and TRBJ2-3): SQTIHQWPATLVQPVGSPLSLECTVEGTSNPNLYWYRQAAGRGLQLLFYSVGIGQISSEVPQNLSASRPQDRQFILSSKKLLLSDSGFYLCAWSGPRRATQYFGPGTRLTVL.

The chain recombines TRBV10-1 with TRBJ2-7, with a weak D call TRBD1 (5 bases). V shed 8 bases and J shed 3 bases, with 11 bases lying between them. CDR3 size: 12 residues. Germline CDR1 and CDR2: WNHNN and SYGVQD (reference sequence). The chain's CDR3 is CASGATNYEQYF. DNA for the CDR3: TGCGCCAGCGGGGCCACCAACTACGAGCAGTACTTC.

V gene TRBV6-5 combines with J gene TRBJ1-1, with a possible D match to TRBD1 (6 bases). CDR1 MNHEY and CDR2 SVGAGI come from the germline V gene. This CDR3 is built from 13 residues. Trimming took off 6 bases at V and 9 bases at J, with 17 bases between the two ends. The CDR3 bases are TGTGCCAGCAGACCCTCTCCGGACAGAAAAGCTTTCTTT. Translation gives CASRPSPDRKAFF.